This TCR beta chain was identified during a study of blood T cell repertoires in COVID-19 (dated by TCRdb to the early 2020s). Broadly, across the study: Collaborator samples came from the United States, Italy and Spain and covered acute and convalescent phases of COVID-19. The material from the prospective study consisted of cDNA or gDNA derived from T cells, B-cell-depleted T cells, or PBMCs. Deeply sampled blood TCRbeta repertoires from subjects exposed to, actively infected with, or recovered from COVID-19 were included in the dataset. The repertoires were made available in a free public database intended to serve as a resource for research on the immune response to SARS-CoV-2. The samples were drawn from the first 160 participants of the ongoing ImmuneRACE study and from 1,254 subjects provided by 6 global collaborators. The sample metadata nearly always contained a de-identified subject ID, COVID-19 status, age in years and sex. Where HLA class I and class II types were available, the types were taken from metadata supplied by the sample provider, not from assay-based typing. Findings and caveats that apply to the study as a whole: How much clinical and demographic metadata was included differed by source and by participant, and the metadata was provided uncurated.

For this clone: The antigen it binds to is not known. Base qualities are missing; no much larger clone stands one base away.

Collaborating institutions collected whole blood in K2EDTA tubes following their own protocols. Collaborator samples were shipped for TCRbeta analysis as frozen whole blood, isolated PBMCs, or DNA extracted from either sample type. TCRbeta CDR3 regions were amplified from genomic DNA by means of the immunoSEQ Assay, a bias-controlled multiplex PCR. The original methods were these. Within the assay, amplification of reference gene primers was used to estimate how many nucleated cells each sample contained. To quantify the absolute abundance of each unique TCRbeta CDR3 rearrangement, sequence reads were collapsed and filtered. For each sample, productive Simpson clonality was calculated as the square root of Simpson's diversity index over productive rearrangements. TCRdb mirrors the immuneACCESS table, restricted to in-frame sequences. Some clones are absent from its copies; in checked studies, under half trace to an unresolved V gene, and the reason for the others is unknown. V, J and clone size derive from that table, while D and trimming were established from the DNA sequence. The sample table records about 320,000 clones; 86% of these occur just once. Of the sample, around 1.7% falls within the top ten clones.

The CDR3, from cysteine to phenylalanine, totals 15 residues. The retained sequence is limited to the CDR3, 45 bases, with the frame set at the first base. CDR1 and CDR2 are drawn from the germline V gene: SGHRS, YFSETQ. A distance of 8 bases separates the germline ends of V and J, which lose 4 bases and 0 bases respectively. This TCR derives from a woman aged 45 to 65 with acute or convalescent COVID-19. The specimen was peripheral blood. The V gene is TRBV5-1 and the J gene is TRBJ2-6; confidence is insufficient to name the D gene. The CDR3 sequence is CASSTVGSGANVLTF. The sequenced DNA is TGCGCCAGCAGCACAGTGGGCTCTGGGGCCAACGTCCTGACTTTC.